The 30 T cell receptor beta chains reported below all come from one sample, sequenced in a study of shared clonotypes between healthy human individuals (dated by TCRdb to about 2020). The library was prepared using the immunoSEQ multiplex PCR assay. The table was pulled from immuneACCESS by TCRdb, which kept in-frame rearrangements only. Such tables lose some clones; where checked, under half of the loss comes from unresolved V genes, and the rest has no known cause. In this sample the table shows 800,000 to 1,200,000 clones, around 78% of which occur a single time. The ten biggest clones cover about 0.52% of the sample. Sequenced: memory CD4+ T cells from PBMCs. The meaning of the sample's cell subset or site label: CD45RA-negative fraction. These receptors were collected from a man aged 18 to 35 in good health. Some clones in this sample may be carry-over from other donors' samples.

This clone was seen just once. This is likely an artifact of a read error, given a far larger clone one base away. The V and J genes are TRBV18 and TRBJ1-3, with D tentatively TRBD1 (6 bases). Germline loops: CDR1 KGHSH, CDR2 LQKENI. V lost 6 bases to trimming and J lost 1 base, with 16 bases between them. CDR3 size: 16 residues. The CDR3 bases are TGTGCCAGCTCCCTAGGCCGGGGGCCTTCTGGAAACACCATATATTTT. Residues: CASSLGRGPSGNTIYF.

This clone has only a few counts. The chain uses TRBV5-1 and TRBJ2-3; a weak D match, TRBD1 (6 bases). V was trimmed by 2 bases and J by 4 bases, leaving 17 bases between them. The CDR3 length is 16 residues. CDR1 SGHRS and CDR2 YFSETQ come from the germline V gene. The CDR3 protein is CASSFGTSEAADTQYF. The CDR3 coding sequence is TGCGCCAGCAGCTTCGGGACAAGTGAGGCGGCAGATACGCAGTATTTT.

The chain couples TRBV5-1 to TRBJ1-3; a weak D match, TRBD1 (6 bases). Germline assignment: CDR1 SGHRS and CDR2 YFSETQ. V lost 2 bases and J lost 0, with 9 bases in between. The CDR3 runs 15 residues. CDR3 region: CASSFGRGSGNTIYF. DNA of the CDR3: TGCGCCAGCAGCTTCGGCAGGGGCTCTGGAAACACCATATATTTT.

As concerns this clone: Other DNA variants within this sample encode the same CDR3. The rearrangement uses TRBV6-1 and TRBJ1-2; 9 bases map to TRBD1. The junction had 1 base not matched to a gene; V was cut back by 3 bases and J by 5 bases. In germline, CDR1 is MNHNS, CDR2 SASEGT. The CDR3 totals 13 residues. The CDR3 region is CASSETGGYGYTF. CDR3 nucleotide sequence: TGTGCCAGCAGTGAGACAGGGGGTTATGGCTACACCTTC.

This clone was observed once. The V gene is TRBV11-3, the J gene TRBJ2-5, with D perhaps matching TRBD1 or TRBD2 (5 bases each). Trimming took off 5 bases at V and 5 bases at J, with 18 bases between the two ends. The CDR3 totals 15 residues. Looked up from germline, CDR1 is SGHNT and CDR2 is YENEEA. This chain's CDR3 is CASSPDGTRSETQYF. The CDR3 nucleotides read TGTGCCAGCAGCCCTGACGGGACGAGGAGCGAGACCCAGTACTTC.

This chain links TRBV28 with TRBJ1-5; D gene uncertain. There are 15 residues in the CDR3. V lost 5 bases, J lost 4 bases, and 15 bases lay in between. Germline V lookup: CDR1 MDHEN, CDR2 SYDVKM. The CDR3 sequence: CASSRPVRLNQPQHF. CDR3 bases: TGTGCCAGCAGTCGCCCCGTGAGGTTAAATCAGCCCCAGCATTTT.

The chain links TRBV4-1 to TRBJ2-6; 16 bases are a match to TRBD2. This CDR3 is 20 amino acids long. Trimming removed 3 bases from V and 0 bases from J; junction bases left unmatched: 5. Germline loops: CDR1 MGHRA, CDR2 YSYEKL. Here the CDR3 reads CASSQSGTSGRASGANVLTF. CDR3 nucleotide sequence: TGCGCCAGCAGCCAGTCCGGGACTAGCGGGAGGGCCTCTGGGGCCAACGTCCTGACTTTC.

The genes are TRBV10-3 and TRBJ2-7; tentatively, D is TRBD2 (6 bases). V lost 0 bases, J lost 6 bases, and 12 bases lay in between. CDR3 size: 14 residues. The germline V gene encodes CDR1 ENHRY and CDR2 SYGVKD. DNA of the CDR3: TGTGCCATCAGTGAGTCCACAGCAGCGGGCGAGCAGTACTTC. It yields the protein CAISESTAAGEQYF.

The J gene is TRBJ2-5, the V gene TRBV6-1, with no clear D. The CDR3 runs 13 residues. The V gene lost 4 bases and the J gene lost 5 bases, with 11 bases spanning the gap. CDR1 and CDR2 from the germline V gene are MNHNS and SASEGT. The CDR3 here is CASSAARRETQYF. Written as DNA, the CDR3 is TGTGCCAGCAGTGCTGCCAGACGGGAGACCCAGTACTTC.

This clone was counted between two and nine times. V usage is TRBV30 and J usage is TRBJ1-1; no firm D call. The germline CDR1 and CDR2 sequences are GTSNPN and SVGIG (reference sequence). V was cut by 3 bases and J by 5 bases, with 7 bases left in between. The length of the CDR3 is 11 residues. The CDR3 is CAWSQETEAFF. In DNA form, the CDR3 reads TGTGCCTGGAGCCAGGAGACTGAAGCTTTCTTT.

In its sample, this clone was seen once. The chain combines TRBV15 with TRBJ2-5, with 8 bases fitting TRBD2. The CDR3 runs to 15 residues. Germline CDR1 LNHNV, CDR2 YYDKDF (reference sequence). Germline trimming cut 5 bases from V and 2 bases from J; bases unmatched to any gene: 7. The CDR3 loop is CATSRAGAEQETQYF. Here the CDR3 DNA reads TGTGCCACCAGCCGAGCGGGAGCGGAGCAAGAGACCCAGTACTTC.

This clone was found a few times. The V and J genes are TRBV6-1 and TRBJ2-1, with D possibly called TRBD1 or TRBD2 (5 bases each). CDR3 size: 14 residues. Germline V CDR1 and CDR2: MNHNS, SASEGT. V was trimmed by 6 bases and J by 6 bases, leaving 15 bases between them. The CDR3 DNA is TGTGCCAGCAGCCGGGACCCCCCGGCCAATGAGCAGTTCTTC. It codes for CASSRDPPANEQFF.

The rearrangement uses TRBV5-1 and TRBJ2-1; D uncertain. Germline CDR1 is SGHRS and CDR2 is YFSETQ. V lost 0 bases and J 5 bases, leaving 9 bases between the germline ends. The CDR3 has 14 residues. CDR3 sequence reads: CASSLANTNNEQFF. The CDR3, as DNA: TGCGCCAGCAGCTTGGCCAACACCAACAATGAGCAGTTCTTC. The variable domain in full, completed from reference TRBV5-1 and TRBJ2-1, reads KAGVTQTPRYLIKTRGQQVTLSCSPISGHRSVSWYQQTPGQGLQFLFEYFSETQRNKGNFPGRFSGRQFSNSRSEMNVSTLELGDSALYLCASSLANTNNEQFFGPGTRLTVL.

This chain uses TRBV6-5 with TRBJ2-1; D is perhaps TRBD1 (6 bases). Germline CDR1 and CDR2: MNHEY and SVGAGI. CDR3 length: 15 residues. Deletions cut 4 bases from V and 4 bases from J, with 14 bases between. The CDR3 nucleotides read TGTGCCAGCAGTTCCCCACAGGGTGGTTACAATGAGCAGTTCTTC. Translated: CASSSPQGGYNEQFF.

The CDR3 DNA reads as TGTGCCACCAGCACGGGACAGGGGCACACTGAAGCTTTCTTT. Its protein is CATSTGQGHTEAFF. This chain joins TRBV15 and TRBJ1-1; TRBD1 matches 10 bases. Per germline, CDR1 LNHNV and CDR2 YYDKDF (reference sequence). V dropped 4 bases and J dropped 3; count of bases not matched to a gene: 2. The CDR3 spans 14 residues.

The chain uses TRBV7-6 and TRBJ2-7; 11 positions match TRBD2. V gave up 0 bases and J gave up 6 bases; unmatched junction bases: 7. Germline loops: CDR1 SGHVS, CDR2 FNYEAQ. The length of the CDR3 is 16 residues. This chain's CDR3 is CASSLASSGRGLEQYF. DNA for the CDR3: TGTGCCAGCAGCTTAGCCAGTAGCGGGAGGGGACTCGAGCAGTACTTC.

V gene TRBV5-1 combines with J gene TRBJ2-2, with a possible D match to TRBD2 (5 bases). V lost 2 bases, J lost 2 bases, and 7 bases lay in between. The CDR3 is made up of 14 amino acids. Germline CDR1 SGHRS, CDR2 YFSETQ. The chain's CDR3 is CASSFTSNTGELFF. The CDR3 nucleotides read TGCGCCAGCAGCTTTACTAGTAACACCGGGGAGCTGTTTTTT.

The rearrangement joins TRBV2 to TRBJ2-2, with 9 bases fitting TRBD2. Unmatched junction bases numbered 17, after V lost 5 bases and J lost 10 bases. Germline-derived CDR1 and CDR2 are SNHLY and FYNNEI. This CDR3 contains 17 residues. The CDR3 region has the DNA TGTGCCAGCAGTTTACAACCGGGACTAGCTGGGTCCGTGGAGCTGTTTTTT. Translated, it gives CASSLQPGLAGSVELFF.

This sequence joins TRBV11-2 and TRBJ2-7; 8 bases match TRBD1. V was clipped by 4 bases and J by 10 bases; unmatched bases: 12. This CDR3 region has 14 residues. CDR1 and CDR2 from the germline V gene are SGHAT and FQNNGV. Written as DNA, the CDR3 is TGTGCCAGCAGCTACCCGGGGCAGGGGGCCCCCCAGTACTTC. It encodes CASSYPGQGAPQYF.

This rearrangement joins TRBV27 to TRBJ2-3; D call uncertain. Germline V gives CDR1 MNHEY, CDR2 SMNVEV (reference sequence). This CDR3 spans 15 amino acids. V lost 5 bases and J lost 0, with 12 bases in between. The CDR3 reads CASSLDGSSTDTQYF. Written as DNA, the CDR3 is TGTGCCAGCAGTCTGGACGGCAGTAGCACAGATACGCAGTATTTT.

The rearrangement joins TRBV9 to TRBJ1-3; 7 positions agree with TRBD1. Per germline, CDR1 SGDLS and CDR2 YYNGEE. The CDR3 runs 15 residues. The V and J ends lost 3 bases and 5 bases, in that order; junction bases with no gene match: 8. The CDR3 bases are TGTGCCAGCAGCGACCGACAGGGAACGCGAAACACCATATATTTT. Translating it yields CASSDRQGTRNTIYF.

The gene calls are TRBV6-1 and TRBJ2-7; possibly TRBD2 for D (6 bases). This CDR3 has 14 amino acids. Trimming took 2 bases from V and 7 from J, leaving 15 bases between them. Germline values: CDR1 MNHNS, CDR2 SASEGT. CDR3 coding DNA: TGTGCCAGCAGTGAACAAAGGGGAGCGGGTGAGCAGTACTTC. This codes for CASSEQRGAGEQYF.

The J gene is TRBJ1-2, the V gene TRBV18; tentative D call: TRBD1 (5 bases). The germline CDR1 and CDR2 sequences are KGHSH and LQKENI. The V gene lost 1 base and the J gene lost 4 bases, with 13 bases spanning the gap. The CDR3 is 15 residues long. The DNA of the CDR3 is TGTGCCAGCTCACCACGGGGGGAACCTTCCTATGGCTACACCTTC. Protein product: CASSPRGEPSYGYTF.

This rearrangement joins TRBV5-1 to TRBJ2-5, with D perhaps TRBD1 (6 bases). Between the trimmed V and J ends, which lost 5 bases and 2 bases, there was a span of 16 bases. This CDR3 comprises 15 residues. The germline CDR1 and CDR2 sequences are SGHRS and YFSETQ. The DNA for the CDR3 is TGCGCCAGCAGTCCGGGCAGGGGAAGTCAAGAGACCCAGTACTTC. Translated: CASSPGRGSQETQYF.

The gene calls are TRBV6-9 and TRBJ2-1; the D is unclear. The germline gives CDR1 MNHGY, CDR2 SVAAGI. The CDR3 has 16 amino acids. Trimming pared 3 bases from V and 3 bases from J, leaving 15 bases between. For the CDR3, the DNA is TGTGCCAGCAGTTACCCTGCAGCCATAAACTACAATGAGCAGTTCTTC. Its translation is CASSYPAAINYNEQFF.

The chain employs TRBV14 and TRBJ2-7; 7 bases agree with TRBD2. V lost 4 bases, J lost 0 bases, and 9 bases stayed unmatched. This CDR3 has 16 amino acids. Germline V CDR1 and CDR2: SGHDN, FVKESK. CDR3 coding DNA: TGTGCCAGCAGCCCAAGAGGAGCGGGACCCTCCTACGAGCAGTACTTC. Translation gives CASSPRGAGPSYEQYF.

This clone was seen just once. As DNA, the CDR3 is TGTGCCAGCAGCCCCCGGGGAGGGGGGACTTCTAATGAAAAACTGTTTTTT. Encoded protein: CASSPRGGGTSNEKLFF. V gene TRBV7-9 combines with J gene TRBJ1-4, with D possibly being TRBD1 (6 bases). This CDR3 is built from 17 residues. CDR1 and CDR2 (germline): SEHNR, FQNEAQ (reference sequence). Trimming cost V 5 bases and J 3 bases, with 19 bases left between them.

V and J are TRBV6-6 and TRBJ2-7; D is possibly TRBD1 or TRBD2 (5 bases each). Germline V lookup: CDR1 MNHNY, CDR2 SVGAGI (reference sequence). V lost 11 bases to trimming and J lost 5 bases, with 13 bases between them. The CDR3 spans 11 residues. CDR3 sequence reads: CAGGRLNEQYF. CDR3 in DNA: TGTGCCGGGGGTCGGCTCAACGAGCAGTACTTC.

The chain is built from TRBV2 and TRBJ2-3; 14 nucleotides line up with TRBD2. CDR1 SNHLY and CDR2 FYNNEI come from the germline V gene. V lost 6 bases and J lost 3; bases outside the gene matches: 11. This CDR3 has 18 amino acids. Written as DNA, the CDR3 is TGTGCCAGCAGGAGGCCGACTAGCGGGAGGGCCGGGACAGATACGCAGTATTTT. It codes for CASRRPTSGRAGTDTQYF.

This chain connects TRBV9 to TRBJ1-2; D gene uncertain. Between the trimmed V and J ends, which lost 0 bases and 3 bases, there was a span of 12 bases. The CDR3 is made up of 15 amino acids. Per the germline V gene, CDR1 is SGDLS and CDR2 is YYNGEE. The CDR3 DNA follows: TGTGCCAGCAGCGTAGCCCAGGAGCCTTACTATGGCTACACCTTC. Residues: CASSVAQEPYYGYTF.